This entry features one TCR beta chain sequence. Its antigen is still unknown. The protocol was immunoSEQ multiplex PCR, while the TCRdb copy is restricted to in-frame clones and leaves out a portion. The sample includes some 92,000 clones, around nine tenths seen only once; the top ten take more than 0.3%. The V end lost 2 bases, the J end lost 7 bases, and 14 bases lay between the germline ends. From germline, CDR1 is LGHNT and CDR2 FRNRAP. CDR3 length: 15 residues. The data derive from a study of graft-versus-host responses after intestinal transplantation. Across the whole study: Recipients had multivisceral, liver-intestinal, or isolated intestinal transplants. General observations from the study: GvH clonotypes were identified within recipient marrow, with a subset emerging first in ileum or blood. Early post-transplant HvG declines tracked with peak circulating GvH clone levels.

This sequence was found in a human donor who received an intestinal transplant. Specimen: unstimulated CD4+ T cells sorted from spleen or lymph node cells, collected before intestinal transplant. This chain connects TRBV12-5 to TRBJ2-2; a possible D gene is TRBD2 (5 bases). CDR3 residues: CASGLREQSGGELFF. Written as DNA, the CDR3 is TGTGCTAGTGGTTTGAGGGAGCAGAGTGGCGGGGAGCTGTTTTTT.